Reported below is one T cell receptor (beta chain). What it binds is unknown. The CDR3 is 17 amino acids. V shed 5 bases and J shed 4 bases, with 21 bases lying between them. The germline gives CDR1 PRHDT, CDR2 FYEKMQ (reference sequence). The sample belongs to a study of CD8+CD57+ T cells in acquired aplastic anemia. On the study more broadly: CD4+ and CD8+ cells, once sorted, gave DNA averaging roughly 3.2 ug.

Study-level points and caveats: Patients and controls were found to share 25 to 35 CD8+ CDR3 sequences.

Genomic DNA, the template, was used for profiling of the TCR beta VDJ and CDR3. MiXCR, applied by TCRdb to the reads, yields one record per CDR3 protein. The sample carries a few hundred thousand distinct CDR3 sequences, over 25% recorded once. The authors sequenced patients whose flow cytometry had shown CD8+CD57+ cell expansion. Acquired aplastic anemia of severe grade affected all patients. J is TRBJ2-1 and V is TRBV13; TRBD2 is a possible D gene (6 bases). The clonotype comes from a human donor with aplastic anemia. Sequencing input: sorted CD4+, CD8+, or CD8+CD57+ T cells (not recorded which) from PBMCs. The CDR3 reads CASSRPKGTSTYNEQFF. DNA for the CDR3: TGTGCCAGCAGCCGCCCCAAAGGGACTTCGACTTACAATGAGCAGTTCTTC.